This T cell receptor (beta chain) was sequenced in a study of post-analysis software for immune sequencing data. This clonotype appeared once. The antigen remains undetermined. Each TCR beta cDNA library carried unique molecular identifiers. TCRdb re-called the PCR reads through MiXCR, storing one row per CDR3 protein. The profile shows more than 450,000 distinct CDR3 sequences, roughly 47% of them singletons. Study-wide points: Five or six TRBV segments, TRBV5-6, TRBV5-1 and TRBV20-1 among them, were found more frequent in patients than controls.

V was clipped by 1 base and J by 4 bases, with 27 bases between them. In germline, CDR1 is SGHRS, CDR2 YFSETQ. This CDR3 has 20 amino acids. This TCR was sampled from a girl aged 10 to 17 with multiple sclerosis. The chain has TRBV5-1 and TRBJ1-3; possibly TRBD1 for D (6 bases). Sample: blood. The CDR3 region is CASSLLTGFSSGTPGNTIYF. In DNA form, the CDR3 reads TGCGCCAGCAGCTTGCTCACTGGTTTTTCCTCCGGGACACCGGGAAACACCATATATTTT.